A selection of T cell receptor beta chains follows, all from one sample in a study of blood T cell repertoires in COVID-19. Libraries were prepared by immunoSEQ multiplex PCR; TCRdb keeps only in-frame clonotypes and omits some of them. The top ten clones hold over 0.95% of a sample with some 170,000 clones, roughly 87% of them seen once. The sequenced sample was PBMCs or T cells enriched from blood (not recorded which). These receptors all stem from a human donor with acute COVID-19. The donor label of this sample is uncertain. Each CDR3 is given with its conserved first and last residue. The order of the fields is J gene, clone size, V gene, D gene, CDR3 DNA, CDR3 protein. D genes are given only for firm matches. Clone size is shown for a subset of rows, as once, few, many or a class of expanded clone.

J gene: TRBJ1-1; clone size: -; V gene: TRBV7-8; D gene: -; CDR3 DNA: TGTGCCAGCAGCTTGGGAACTAGGACAGAGAACACTGAAGCTTTCTTT; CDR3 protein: CASSLGTRTENTEAFF
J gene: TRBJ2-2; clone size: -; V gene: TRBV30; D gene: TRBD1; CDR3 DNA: TGTGCCTGGAGAGGTTTGTTCCGGGCCCCGGGACAGGGGAACACCGGGGAGCTGTTTTTT; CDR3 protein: CAWRGLFRAPGQGNTGELFF
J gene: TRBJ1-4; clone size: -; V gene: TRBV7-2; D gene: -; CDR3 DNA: TGTGCCAGCAGCCCGCGACAGACCCGTAATGAAAAACTGTTTTTT; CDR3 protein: CASSPRQTRNEKLFF
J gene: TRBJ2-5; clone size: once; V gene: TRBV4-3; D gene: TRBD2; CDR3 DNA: TGCGCCAGCAGCCAAGGACTAGCAGAGACCCAGTACTTC; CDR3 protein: CASSQGLAETQYF
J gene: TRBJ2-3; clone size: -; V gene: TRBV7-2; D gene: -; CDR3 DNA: TGTGCCAGCAGCTTAGCCGCAGATACGCAGTATTTT; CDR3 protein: CASSLAADTQYF
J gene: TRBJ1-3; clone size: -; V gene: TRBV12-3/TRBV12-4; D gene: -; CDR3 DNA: TGTGCCAGCAATGTAAATCTTGGAAACACCATATATTTT; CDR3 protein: CASNVNLGNTIYF
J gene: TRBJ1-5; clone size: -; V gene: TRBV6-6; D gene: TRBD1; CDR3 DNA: TGTGCCAGCAGTCGACAGGGGCTAAATCAGCCCCAGCATTTT; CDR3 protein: CASSRQGLNQPQHF
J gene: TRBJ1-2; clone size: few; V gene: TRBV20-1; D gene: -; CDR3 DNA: TGCAGTGCTAGATTGCTAGCGGGCTACACCTTC; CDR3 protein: CSARLLAGYTF
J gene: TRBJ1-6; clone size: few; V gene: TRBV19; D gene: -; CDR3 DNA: TGTGCCAGTAGTCCACAGACTCCTGGGGCTTATAATTCACCCCTCCACTTT; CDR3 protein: CASSPQTPGAYNSPLHF
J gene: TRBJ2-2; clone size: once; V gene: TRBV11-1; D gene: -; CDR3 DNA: TGTGCCAGCAGCTTCCCTCGGGGGAACACCGGGGAGCTGTTTTTT; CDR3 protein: CASSFPRGNTGELFF
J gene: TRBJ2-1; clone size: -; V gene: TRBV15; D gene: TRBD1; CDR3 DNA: TGTGCCACCAGCAGAGGTGGACAGGGGGCACTTGAGCAGTTCTTC; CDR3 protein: CATSRGGQGALEQFF
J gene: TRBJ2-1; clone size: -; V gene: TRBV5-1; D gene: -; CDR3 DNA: TGCGCCAGCAGCCCAAGGATAGCGGCCTCCTACAATGAGCAGTTCTTC; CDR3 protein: CASSPRIAASYNEQFF
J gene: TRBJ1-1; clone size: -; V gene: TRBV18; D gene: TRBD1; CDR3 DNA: TGTGCCAGCTCACCGACGATGACAGGGATGAACACTGAAGCTTTCTTT; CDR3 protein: CASSPTMTGMNTEAFF
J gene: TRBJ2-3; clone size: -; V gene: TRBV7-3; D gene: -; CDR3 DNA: TGTGCCAGCAGCTTAAACGCGGGGCACTTGGGTACGCAGTATTTT; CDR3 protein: CASSLNAGHLGTQYF
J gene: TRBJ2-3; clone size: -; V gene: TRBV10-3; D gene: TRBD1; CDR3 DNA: TGTGCCAGCCGTACAGGGGGCGCATCGACAGATACGCAGTATTTT; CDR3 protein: CASRTGGASTDTQYF
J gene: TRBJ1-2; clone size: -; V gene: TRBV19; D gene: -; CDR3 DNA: TGTGCCAGTAGTATTGGGTTTGGAGAGAACTATGGCTACACCTTC; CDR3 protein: CASSIGFGENYGYTF
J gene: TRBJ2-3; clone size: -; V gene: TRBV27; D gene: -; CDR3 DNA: TGTGCCAGCAGAACCGGGACAATTTATACAGATACGCAGTATTTT; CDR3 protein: CASRTGTIYTDTQYF
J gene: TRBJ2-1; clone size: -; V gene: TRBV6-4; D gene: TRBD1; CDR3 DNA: TGTGCCAGCAGGGGAGACAGGGGGGCCTACAATGAGCAGTTCTTC; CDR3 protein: CASRGDRGAYNEQFF
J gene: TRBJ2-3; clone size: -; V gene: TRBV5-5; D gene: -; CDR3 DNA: TGTGCCAGCAGCTTGGGGGACTTGGCCATAACAGATACGCAGTATTTT; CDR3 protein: CASSLGDLAITDTQYF
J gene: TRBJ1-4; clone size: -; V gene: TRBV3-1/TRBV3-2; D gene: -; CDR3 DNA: TGTGCCAGCAGCCAAGGGAGGGTTTCTAATGAAAAACTGTTTTTT; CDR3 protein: CASSQGRVSNEKLFF
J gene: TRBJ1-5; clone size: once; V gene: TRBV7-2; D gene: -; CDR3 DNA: TGTGCCAGCAGCCCTAGACCGTATAGCAATCAGCCCCAGCATTTT; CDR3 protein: CASSPRPYSNQPQHF
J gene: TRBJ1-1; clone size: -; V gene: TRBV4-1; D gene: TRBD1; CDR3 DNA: TGCGCCAGCAGCCAACATACAGGGGGAAAGATGAACACTGAAGCTTTCTTT; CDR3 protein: CASSQHTGGKMNTEAFF
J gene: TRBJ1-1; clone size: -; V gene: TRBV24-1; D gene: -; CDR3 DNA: TGTGCCACCAGTGATTTAGGGGGAAAAGCTTTCTTT; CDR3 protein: CATSDLGGKAFF
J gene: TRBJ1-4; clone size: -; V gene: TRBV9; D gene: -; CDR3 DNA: TGTGCCAGCAGCGTAGAAGGGCAGCGGGAAAAACTGTTTTTT; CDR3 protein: CASSVEGQREKLFF
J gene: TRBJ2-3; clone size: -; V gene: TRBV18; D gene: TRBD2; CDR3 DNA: TGTGCCAGCTCACCACGTGCTAGCGGGGGGACACCTAGCACAGATACGCAGTATTTT; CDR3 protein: CASSPRASGGTPSTDTQYF
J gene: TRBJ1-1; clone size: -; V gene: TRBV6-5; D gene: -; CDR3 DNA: TGTGCCAGCAGTTACGGAGGCACTTCGACTGAAGCTTTCTTT; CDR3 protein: CASSYGGTSTEAFF